The 25 T cell receptor beta chains listed next were all sequenced from one sample in a study of beta chain features in type 1 diabetes. Investigators reverse transcribed all isolated RNA, so they sequenced expressed TCRB transcripts. Measured with immunoSEQ multiplex PCR; TCRdb has only the in-frame clones, and not every one. The sample records some 370,000 clones, 8.5% to 10% being singletons. Notes on the study in general: A moderate, significant TCRB CDR3 shortening appeared in type 1 diabetes across four CD4+ subsets.

No antigen is known for these receptors. The specimen sequenced was central memory CD4+ T cells from blood. The receptors shown here come from a man aged 25-45 years with type 1 diabetes.

The sample holds a few counts of this clone. The chain is built from TRBV28 and TRBJ1-1; 8 bases are shared with TRBD1. V dropped 2 bases and J dropped 11; count of bases not matched to a gene: 13. The CDR3 covers 15 residues. Germline values: CDR1 MDHEN, CDR2 SYDVKM. Here the CDR3 DNA reads TGTGCCAGCAGTTTAGGTCAGGGGGCCACTTTCAAGGCTTTCTTT. Amino acids: CASSLGQGATFKAFF.

This clone was counted at least ten times. The chain carries TRBV28 and TRBJ2-4; no clear D. Germline CDR1 and CDR2: MDHEN and SYDVKM. V lost 7 bases, J lost 0 bases, and 13 bases lay in between. The CDR3 is 15 amino acids. CDR3 protein: CASNPLPLAKNIQYF. The DNA for the CDR3 is TGTGCCAGCAACCCGCTACCCCTAGCCAAAAACATTCAGTACTTC.

The chain joins TRBV7-2 to TRBJ2-1; D is undetermined. V dropped 2 bases and J dropped 5 bases, with 7 bases sitting between them. This CDR3 is 13 amino acids long. In germline, CDR1 is SGHTA, CDR2 FQGNSA. The CDR3, as DNA: TGTGCCAGCAGCTTACGGAACGACAATGAGCAGTTCTTC. Its translation is CASSLRNDNEQFF.

In this sample, this clone turned up a few times. This chain joins TRBV7-3 and TRBJ2-1, with D unclear. Trimming pared 2 bases from V and 9 bases from J, leaving 8 bases between. Per the germline V gene, CDR1 is SGHTA and CDR2 is FQGTGA. This CDR3 comprises 12 residues. CDR3 residues: CASSLPQTEQFF. The DNA of the CDR3 is TGTGCCAGCAGCTTACCCCAGACTGAGCAGTTCTTC.

CDR3 sequence reads: CASSSDSKQETQYF. For the CDR3, the DNA is TGTGCCAGCAGTTCTGACAGTAAACAAGAGACCCAGTACTTC. The genes are TRBV6-5 and TRBJ2-5; a possible D gene is TRBD1 (5 bases). CDR3 length: 14 amino acids. CDR1 MNHEY and CDR2 SVGAGI come from the germline V gene. Trimming left V 4 bases short and J 2 bases short, with 11 bases between.

This clone was seen more than once but under ten times. The chain joins TRBV19 to TRBJ1-2, with 10 nucleotides matching TRBD1. The junction had 3 bases not matched to a gene; V was cut back by 4 bases and J by 4 bases. CDR1 and CDR2 from the germline V gene are LNHDA and SQIVND (reference sequence). CDR3 length: 14 residues. In DNA form, the CDR3 reads TGTGCCAGTAGTAACCGGGACAGGGGCTATGGCTACACCTTC. Protein sequence: CASSNRDRGYGYTF.

There are many counts of this clone. The chain combines TRBV19 with TRBJ2-2; TRBD1 aligns across 8 bases. The V segment lost 6 bases and the J segment 9 bases; nucleotides outside the gene matches: 3. This CDR3 region has 12 residues. The V gene's germline CDR1 is LNHDA and CDR2 SQIVND (reference sequence). The CDR3 DNA sequence: TGTGCCAGTAGGGGGGACAGGCGGGAGCTGTTTTTT. This gives the protein CASRGDRRELFF.

The chain joins TRBV6-5 to TRBJ2-1; the D gene is possibly TRBD2 (6 bases). Germline loops: CDR1 MNHEY, CDR2 SVGAGI. V was trimmed by 2 bases and J by 3 bases, leaving 8 bases between them. The CDR3 sequence is 14 residues long. The CDR3 reads CASSYGGYYNEQFF. CDR3 coding DNA: TGTGCCAGCAGTTACGGGGGGTACTACAATGAGCAGTTCTTC.

The rearrangement joins TRBV6-1 to TRBJ1-1; D uncertain. Trimming removed 0 bases at V and 7 bases at J, with 15 bases between. The length of the CDR3 is 15 residues. CDR1 and CDR2 from the germline V gene are MNHNS and SASEGT. The CDR3: CASSEAIGRNSEAFF. CDR3 DNA sequence: TGTGCCAGCAGTGAAGCGATAGGGCGGAATAGTGAAGCTTTCTTT.

The chain carries TRBV6-5 and TRBJ2-1, with a weak D call TRBD2 (5 bases). Looked up from germline, CDR1 is MNHEY and CDR2 is SVGAGI. With 5 bases removed from V and 4 bases from J, the gap between germline ends came to 9 bases. The CDR3 has 13 residues. The CDR3 region has the DNA TGTGCCAGCAGTGAGGGCAGATACAATGAGCAGTTCTTC. Protein: CASSEGRYNEQFF.

This clone was counted ten times or more. This sequence joins TRBV28 and TRBJ2-7; unclear D gene. The CDR3 extends over 15 amino acids. Germline CDR1 and CDR2: MDHEN and SYDVKM. V lost 7 bases, J lost 0 bases, and 16 bases lay in between. The CDR3 region is CASNAPGSNSYEQYF. The CDR3 DNA reads as TGTGCCAGCAATGCACCGGGTTCTAACTCCTACGAGCAGTACTTC.

This clone was seen repeatedly, ten times or more. The chain uses TRBV9 and TRBJ1-3; D not certain. Germline-derived CDR1 and CDR2 are SGDLS and YYNGEE. With 2 bases removed from V and 0 bases from J, the gap between germline ends came to 6 bases. The CDR3 sequence is 14 residues long. This CDR3 reads CASSVGASGNTIYF. The CDR3 nucleotides read TGTGCCAGCAGCGTGGGAGCCTCTGGAAACACCATATATTTT.

The CDR3 DNA reads TGTGCCAGCAGTGGTCTTAAGGGGCTAGTAGAGACCCAGTACTTC. It codes for CASSGLKGLVETQYF. The chain carries TRBV6-6 and TRBJ2-5; D possibly corresponds to TRBD1 (5 bases). The CDR3 has 15 residues. The germline gives CDR1 MNHNY, CDR2 SVGAGI (reference sequence). V dropped 5 bases and J dropped 4 bases, with 17 bases sitting between them.

This clone was observed a handful of times. The rearrangement uses TRBV7-2 and TRBJ2-1, with 12 bases identical to TRBD2. V shed 8 bases and J 4 bases; nucleotides not matched to a gene: 3. The CDR3 totals 14 residues. CDR1 and CDR2 from the germline V gene are SGHTA and FQGNSA. The CDR3 nucleotides are TGTGCCAGCGTAGGACTAGCGGGGTACAATGAGCAGTTCTTC. Encoded protein: CASVGLAGYNEQFF.

This clone has ten or more counts. The chain employs TRBV28 and TRBJ1-1; D possibly corresponds to TRBD1 (6 bases). The germline gives CDR1 MDHEN, CDR2 SYDVKM. V lost 5 bases to trimming and J lost 4 bases, with 14 bases between them. This CDR3 has 14 residues. The chain's CDR3 is CASSPRRGGTEAFF. The CDR3 DNA sequence: TGTGCCAGCAGTCCCCGGAGAGGGGGCACTGAAGCTTTCTTT.

There are a few counts of this clone. This sample includes further DNA sequences coding for the same CDR3. V usage is TRBV30 and J usage is TRBJ1-5; no definite D call. Germline V CDR1 and CDR2: GTSNPN, SVGIG (reference sequence). V shed 5 bases and J shed 0 bases, with 8 bases lying between them. This CDR3 contains 13 residues. CDR3 DNA sequence: TGTGCCTGGGAGGGAGGTAGCAATCAGCCCCAGCATTTT. Residues: CAWEGGSNQPQHF.

This clone was observed at least ten times. This chain links TRBV4-2 with TRBJ2-1, with D possibly matching TRBD2 (5 bases). V was clipped by 0 bases and J by 5 bases, with 20 bases between them. This CDR3 is 18 amino acids long. Looked up from germline, CDR1 is LGHNA and CDR2 is YNFKEQ. CDR3 residues: CASSQDLIAWSSDNEQFF. As DNA, the CDR3 is TGTGCCAGCAGCCAAGATCTGATAGCGTGGAGTAGCGACAATGAGCAGTTCTTC.

This clone was found many times. V gene TRBV2 combines with J gene TRBJ2-2, with TRBD1 matching 8 bases. The CDR3 has 14 amino acids. Germline trimming cut 10 bases from V and 0 bases from J; bases unmatched to any gene: 4. Germline V CDR1 and CDR2: SNHLY, FYNNEI. CDR3 region: CANQGASNTGELFF. As DNA, the CDR3 is TGTGCCAACCAGGGGGCTTCGAACACCGGGGAGCTGTTTTTT.

This rearrangement joins TRBV30 to TRBJ2-3, with 10 positions matching TRBD1. The CDR3 is 15 residues long. With V trimmed by 7 bases and J by 6 bases, 13 bases remained unmatched. The germline gives CDR1 GTSNPN, CDR2 SVGIG (reference sequence). In DNA, the CDR3 is TGTGCCTTCCTTAACTGGGACAGGGGTATGGATACGCAGTATTTT. Translating it yields CAFLNWDRGMDTQYF.

This clone has only a few counts. The chain recombines TRBV27 with TRBJ2-1; D is unresolved. The germline V gene has CDR1 MNHEY and CDR2 SMNVEV (reference sequence). V lost 2 bases, J lost 5 bases, and 7 bases lay in between. The CDR3 is 13 amino acids. The CDR3 loop reads CASSLGQHNEQFF. In nucleotides, the CDR3 is TGTGCCAGCAGTTTAGGGCAGCACAATGAGCAGTTCTTC.

The V call is TRBV7-3, the J call TRBJ2-3; maybe TRBD1 (5 bases). CDR3 length: 13 residues. Germline V gene data show CDR1 as SGHTA and CDR2 as FQGTGA. Trimming left V 2 bases short and J 6 bases short, with 9 bases between. CDR3 coding DNA: TGTGCCAGCAGCTTACTACCAGGGGATACGCAGTATTTT. Translation gives CASSLLPGDTQYF.

A few counts support this clone. The CDR3: CASSSSGSADTQYF. For the CDR3, the DNA is TGTGCCAGCAGTTCTAGCGGGAGCGCAGATACGCAGTATTTT. This chain links TRBV25-1 with TRBJ2-3; 10 bases line up with TRBD2. J lost 4 bases, V lost 5 bases, and 3 bases had no gene match. This CDR3 region has 14 residues. Germline V CDR1 and CDR2: MGHDK, SYGVNS.

The chain joins TRBV29-1 to TRBJ2-7; 9 bases match TRBD1. The CDR3 extends over 15 amino acids. V lost 4 bases, J lost 6 bases, and 13 bases stayed unmatched. Germline V gene data show CDR1 as SQVTM and CDR2 as ANQGSEA. In nucleotides, the CDR3 is TGCAGCGTTGGAGGGGAGGGACAGGGAGTGTTCGAGCAGTACTTC. Translating gives CSVGGEGQGVFEQYF.

There are a few counts of this clone. Within the sample, other DNA sequences also encode this same CDR3. This chain connects TRBV14 to TRBJ2-5, with D perhaps matching TRBD2 (5 bases). The DNA end lines up better with TRBJ2-7; the J call may be wrong. CDR1 and CDR2 from the germline V gene are SGHDN and FVKESK. This CDR3 has 14 residues. The CDR3 region is CASSRGGSSYEQYF. The CDR3 DNA reads TGTGCCAGCAGCCGGGGTGGGAGCTCCTACGAGCAGTACTTC.

The chain combines TRBV7-9 with TRBJ2-1; 8 bases agree with TRBD2. The V gene's germline CDR1 is SEHNR and CDR2 FQNEAQ (reference sequence). The V and J ends lost 5 bases and 8 bases, in that order; junction bases with no gene match: 2. There are 12 residues in the CDR3. The CDR3 DNA reads TGTGCCAGCAGCCCTAGCGGGTATGAGCAGTTCTTC. This codes for CASSPSGYEQFF. The full variable domain, completed using reference TRBV7-9 and TRBJ2-1, is DTGVSQNPRHKITKRGQNVTFRCDPISEHNRLYWYRQTLGQGPEFLTYFQNEAQLEKSRLLSDRFSAERPKGSFSTLEIQRTEQGDSAMYLCASSPSGYEQFFGPGTRLTVL.